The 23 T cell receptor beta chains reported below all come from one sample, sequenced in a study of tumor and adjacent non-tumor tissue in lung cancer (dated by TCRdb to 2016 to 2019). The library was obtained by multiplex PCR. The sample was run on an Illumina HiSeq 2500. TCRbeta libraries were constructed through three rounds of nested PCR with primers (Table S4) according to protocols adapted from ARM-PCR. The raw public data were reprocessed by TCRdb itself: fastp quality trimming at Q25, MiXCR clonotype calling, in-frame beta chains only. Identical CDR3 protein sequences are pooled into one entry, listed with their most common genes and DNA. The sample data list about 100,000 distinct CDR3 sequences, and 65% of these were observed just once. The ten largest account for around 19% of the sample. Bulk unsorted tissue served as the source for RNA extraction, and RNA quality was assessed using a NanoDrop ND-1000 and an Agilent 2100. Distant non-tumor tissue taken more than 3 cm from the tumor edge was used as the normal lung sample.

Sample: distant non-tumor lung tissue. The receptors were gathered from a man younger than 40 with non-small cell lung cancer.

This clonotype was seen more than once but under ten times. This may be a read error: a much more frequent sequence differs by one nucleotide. The CDR3 DNA reads as TGTGCCAGCAGCCGTGCGGGGAATTCACCCCTCCACTTT. Protein: CASSRAGNSPLHF. The chain links TRBV4-2 to TRBJ1-6; unclear D gene. The CDR3 has 13 residues. V lost 4 bases, J lost 7 bases, and 8 bases lay in between. From germline, CDR1 is LGHNA and CDR2 YNFKEQ.

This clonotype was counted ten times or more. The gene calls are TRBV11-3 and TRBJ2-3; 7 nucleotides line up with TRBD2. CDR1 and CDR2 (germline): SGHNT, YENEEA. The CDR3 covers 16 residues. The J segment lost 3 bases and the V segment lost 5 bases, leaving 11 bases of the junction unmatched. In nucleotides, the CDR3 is TGTGCCAGCAGCCCAATTGGGGGAGGGGCAACAGATACGCAGTATTTT. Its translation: CASSPIGGGATDTQYF.

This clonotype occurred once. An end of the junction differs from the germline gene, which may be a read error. The CDR3 sequence: CASSQEPQGSGVNVLTF. Here the CDR3 DNA reads TGCGCCAGCAGTCAAGAACCACAGGGATCTGGGGTCAACGTTCTGACTTTC. J is TRBJ2-6 and V is TRBV4-1, with D perhaps matching TRBD1 (6 bases). The CDR3 runs to 17 residues. Germline lookup yields CDR1 MGHRA and CDR2 YSYEKL.

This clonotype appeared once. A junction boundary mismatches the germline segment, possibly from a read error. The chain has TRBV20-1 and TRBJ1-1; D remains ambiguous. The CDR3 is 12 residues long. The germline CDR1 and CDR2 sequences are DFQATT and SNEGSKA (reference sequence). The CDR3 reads CSPQGGNTETFF. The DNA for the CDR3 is TGCAGTCCACAAGGCGGGAATACTGAAACTTTCTTT.

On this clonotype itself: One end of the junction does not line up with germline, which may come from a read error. The CDR3 DNA reads as TGTCCCAGCAGCTTATCCAGGGGTTTGGAAAAACTGTTTTTT. Encoded protein: CPSSLSRGLEKLFF. The chain joins TRBV11-2 to TRBJ1-4; a possible D gene is TRBD1 (6 bases). The CDR3 covers 14 residues. Per germline, CDR1 SGHAT and CDR2 FQNNGV.

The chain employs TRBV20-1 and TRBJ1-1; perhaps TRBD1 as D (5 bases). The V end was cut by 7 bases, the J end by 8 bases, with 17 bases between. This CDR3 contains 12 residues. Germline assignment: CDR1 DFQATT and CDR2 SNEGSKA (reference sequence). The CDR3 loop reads CSGVGRGTEAFF. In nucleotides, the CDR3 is TGCAGTGGCGTCGGGAGGGGCACCGAAGCTTTCTTT.

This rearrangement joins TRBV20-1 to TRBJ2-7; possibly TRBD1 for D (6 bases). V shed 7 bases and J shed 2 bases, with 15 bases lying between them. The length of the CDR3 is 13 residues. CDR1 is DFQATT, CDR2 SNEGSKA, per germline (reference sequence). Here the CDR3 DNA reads TGCAGTGTTACCGGACAGCTTACCTACGAGCAGTACTTC. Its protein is CSVTGQLTYEQYF.

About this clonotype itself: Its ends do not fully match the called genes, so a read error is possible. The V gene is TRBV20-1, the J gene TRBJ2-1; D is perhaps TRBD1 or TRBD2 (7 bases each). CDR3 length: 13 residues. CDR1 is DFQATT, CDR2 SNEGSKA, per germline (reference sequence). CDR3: CSARRQGGHERFF. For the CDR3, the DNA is TGTAGTGCTAGACGACAGGGAGGGCATGAGCGGTTCTTC.

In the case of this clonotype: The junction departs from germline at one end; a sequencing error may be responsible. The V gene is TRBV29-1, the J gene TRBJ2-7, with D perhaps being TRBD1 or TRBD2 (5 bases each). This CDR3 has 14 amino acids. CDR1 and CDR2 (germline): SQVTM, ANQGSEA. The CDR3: CSFAPGPSSYERYF. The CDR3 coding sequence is TGCAGCTTTGCGCCGGGACCGAGCTCCTACGAGCGGTACTTC.

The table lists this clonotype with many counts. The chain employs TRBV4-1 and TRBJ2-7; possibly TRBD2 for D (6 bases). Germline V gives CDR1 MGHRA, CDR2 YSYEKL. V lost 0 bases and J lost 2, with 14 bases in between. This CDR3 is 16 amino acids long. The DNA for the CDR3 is TGCGCCAGCAGCCAAGATGAGGAGGGGCAAACCTACGAGCAGTACTTC. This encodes CASSQDEEGQTYEQYF.

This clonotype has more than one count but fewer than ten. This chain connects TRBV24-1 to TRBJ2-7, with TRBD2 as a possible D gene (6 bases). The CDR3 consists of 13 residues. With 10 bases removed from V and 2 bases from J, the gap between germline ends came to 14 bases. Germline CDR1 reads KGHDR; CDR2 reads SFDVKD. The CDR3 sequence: CATGGLTTYEQYF. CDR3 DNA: TGTGCCACTGGGGGACTTACCACCTACGAGCAGTACTTC.

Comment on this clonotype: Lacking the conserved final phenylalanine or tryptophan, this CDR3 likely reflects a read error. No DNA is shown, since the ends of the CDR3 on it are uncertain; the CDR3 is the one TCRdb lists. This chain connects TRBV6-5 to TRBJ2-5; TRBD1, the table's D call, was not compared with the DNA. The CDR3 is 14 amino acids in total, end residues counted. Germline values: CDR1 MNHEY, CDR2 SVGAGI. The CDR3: CASSYKGRRETQHL.

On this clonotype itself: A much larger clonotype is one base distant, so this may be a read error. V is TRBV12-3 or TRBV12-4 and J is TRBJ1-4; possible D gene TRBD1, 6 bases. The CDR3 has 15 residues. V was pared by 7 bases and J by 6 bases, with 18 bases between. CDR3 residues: CASTKFVTGDEKLFF. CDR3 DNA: TGTGCCAGCACAAAGTTCGTGACAGGCGATGAAAAACTGTTTTTT.

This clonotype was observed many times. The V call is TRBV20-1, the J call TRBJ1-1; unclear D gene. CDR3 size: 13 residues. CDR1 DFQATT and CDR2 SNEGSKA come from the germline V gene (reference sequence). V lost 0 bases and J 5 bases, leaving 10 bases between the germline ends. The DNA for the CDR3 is TGCAGTGCTAGAGATCTGGCGGAGACTGAAGCTTTCTTT. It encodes CSARDLAETEAFF.

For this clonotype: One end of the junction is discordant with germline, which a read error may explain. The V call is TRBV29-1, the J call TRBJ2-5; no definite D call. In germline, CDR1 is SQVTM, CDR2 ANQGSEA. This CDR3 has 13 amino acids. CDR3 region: CSVEPTNQETQYF. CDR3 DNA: TGCAGCGTTGAGCCGACAAACCAAGAGACCCAGTATTTC. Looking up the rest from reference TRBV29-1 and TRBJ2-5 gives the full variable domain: SAVISQKPSRDICQRGTSLTIQCQVDSQVTMMFWYRQQPGQSLTLIATANQGSEATYESGFVIDKFPISRPNLTFSTLTVSNMSPEDSSIYLCSVEPTNQETQYFGPGTRLLVL.

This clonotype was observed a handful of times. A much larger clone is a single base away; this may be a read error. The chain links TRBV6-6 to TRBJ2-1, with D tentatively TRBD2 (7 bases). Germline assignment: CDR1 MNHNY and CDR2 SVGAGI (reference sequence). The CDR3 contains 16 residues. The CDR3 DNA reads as TGTGCCAGCAGTCTTCTACAGGGAGGGTCCTACAATGAGCAGTCCTTC. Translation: CASSLLQGGSYNEQSF.

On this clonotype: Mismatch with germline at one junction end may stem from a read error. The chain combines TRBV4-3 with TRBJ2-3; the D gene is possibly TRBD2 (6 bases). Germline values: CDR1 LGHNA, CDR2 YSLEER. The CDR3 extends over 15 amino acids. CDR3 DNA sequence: TGCGCCAGTAGCCAAGATTCGCGGGGCACATATACGCAGTATTTT. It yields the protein CASSQDSRGTYTQYF.

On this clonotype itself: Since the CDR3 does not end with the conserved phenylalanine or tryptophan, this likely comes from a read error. This CDR3 is CASSEWLNEQFP. In DNA, the CDR3 is TGTGCCAGCAGTGAATGGCTCAATGAGCAGTTCCCC. The chain is built from TRBV6-1 and TRBJ2-1; D unresolved. V was clipped by 2 bases and J by 6 bases, with 5 bases between them. Germline-derived CDR1 and CDR2 are MNHNS and SASEGT. This CDR3 is 12 amino acids long.

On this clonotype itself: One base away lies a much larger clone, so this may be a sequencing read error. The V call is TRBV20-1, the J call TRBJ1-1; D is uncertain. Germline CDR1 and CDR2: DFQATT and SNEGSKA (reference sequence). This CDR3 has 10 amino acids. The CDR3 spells CNATYTEAFF. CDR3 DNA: TGCAATGCTACCTACACTGAAGCTTTCTTT.

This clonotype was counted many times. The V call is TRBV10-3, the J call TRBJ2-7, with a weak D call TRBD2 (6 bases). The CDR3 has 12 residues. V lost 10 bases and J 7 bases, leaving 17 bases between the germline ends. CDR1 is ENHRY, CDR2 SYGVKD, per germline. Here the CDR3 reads CATRGLGGEQYF. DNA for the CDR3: TGTGCCACTCGGGGACTCGGTGGAGAGCAGTACTTC.

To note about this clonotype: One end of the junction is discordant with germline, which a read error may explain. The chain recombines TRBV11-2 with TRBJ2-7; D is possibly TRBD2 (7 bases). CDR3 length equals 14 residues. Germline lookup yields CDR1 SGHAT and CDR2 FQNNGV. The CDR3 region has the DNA TGTACCAGCAGCCTCGAGGGGGGGCGCGTACGGCAGTACTTC. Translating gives CTSSLEGGRVRQYF.

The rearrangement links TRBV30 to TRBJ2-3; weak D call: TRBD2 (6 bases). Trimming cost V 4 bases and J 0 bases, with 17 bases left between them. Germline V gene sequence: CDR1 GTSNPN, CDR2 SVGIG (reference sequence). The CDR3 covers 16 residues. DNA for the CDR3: TGTGCCTGGATACCCAGACTAGAGGCTAGCACAGATACGCAGTATTTT. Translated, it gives CAWIPRLEASTDTQYF.

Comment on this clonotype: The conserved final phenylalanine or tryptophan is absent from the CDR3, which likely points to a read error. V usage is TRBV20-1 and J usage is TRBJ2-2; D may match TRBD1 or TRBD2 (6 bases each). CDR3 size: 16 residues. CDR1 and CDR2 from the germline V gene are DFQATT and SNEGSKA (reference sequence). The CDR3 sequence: CSARPLQGTNTGGLFY. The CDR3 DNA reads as TGCAGTGCTAGACCACTACAGGGCACGAACACCGGGGGGCTGTTTTAT.